The present TCR beta chain was sequenced within a study of long-term antiretroviral therapy in people with HIV. About the research overall: About a decade before 2015, the earliest samples were taken when ART was typically delayed. Notes on the study in general: Dominating the repertoire at all time points were the clones that expanded before ART. Sampling of blood ran from the mid-2000s to the late 2010s, and older ART regimens were possibly in use.

Worth noting for this clone: The target antigen is unknown.

With V trimmed by 6 bases and J by 7 bases, 9 bases remained unmatched. The germline V gene has CDR1 SEHNR and CDR2 FQNEAQ (reference sequence). The CDR3 is made up of 15 amino acids. Researchers ran immunoSEQ v3.0 at survey level. Measured with immunoSEQ multiplex PCR; TCRdb has only the in-frame clones, and not every one. The table has more than 15,000 clones, 88% seen once. The sequence derives from a middle-aged man with HIV. This specimen consisted of unsorted PBMCs, obtained 0.7 years before starting antiretroviral therapy. The chain links TRBV7-9 to TRBJ1-5; 10 nucleotides match TRBD1. CDR3 DNA: TGTGCCAGCAGGCCAGGGACAGGGGAAGTCCAGCCCCAGCATTTT. Translated: CASRPGTGEVQPQHF. Variable domain in full (rest from reference TRBV7-9 and TRBJ1-5): DTGVSQNPRHKITKRGQNVTFRCDPISEHNRLYWYRQTLGQGPEFLTYFQNEAQLEKSRLLSDRFSAERPKGSFSTLEIQRTEQGDSAMYLCASRPGTGEVQPQHFGDGTRLSIL.